Following are 5 T cell receptor beta chains from one sample sequenced in a study of T cell repertoires in cytomegalovirus infection. TCRdb re-called the reads with MiXCR, one entry per CDR3 protein. The sample includes approximately 200,000 distinct CDR3 sequences, 22% of them seen just once. Input material: CD8+ T cells from PBMCs. The origin of the receptors is a human donor in good health (CMV status not recorded). Some clones in this sample may be carry-over from other donors' samples.

This clonotype was picked up a small number of times. The genes are TRBV27 and TRBJ1-1; a possible D gene is TRBD1 (5 bases). V was trimmed by 9 bases and J by 7 bases, leaving 15 bases between them. Looked up from germline, CDR1 is MNHEY and CDR2 is SMNVEV (reference sequence). This CDR3 comprises 12 residues. Written as DNA, the CDR3 is TGTGCCAGTACAGGTCCTAGGGGTGAAGCTTTCTTT. It is translated as CASTGPRGEAFF.

The rearrangement uses TRBV7-2 and TRBJ1-2; no clear D gene. This CDR3 region has 17 residues. Germline loops: CDR1 SGHTA, CDR2 FQGNSA. The ends were cut back, 0 bases at V and 1 base at J, with 15 bases in the middle. The CDR3 DNA sequence: TGTGCCAGCAGCTTAGCCCCTCGACTGATAATTAACTATGGCTACACCTTC. Translation: CASSLAPRLIINYGYTF.

In this sample, this clonotype turned up many times. The chain uses TRBV7-2 and TRBJ1-1; possibly TRBD1 for D (6 bases). V lost 1 base and J lost 4, with 13 bases in between. The CDR3 totals 15 residues. The germline gives CDR1 SGHTA, CDR2 FQGNSA. The CDR3 is CASSLEVPGATEAFF. CDR3 DNA: TGTGCCAGCAGCTTAGAGGTCCCGGGGGCCACTGAAGCTTTCTTT.

This clonotype was found many times. J is TRBJ1-1 and V is TRBV7-2; 7 nucleotides line up with TRBD1. From germline, CDR1 is SGHTA and CDR2 FQGNSA. The CDR3 consists of 15 residues. The ends lost 6 bases at V and 1 base at J; junction bases unmatched: 8. CDR3 region: CASSPIGGWNTEAFF. The CDR3 DNA reads as TGTGCCAGCAGTCCTATAGGGGGCTGGAACACTGAAGCTTTCTTT.

V gene TRBV12-3 or TRBV12-4 combines with J gene TRBJ2-2; D gene ambiguous. V dropped 1 base and J dropped 6 bases, with 3 bases sitting between them. The CDR3 length is 12 residues. The CDR3 is CASSLEPGELFF. The CDR3 DNA is TGTGCCAGCAGTTTAGAACCCGGGGAGCTGTTTTTT.